The T cell receptor beta chain under discussion was sequenced for a study of blood T cell repertoires in COVID-19. TCRdb keeps only in-frame clones here, not all; method: immunoSEQ multiplex PCR. The sample carries fewer than 300,000 clones, around 85% recorded once. Looked up from germline, CDR1 is SQVTM and CDR2 is ANQGSEA. Trimming pared 2 bases from V and 5 bases from J, leaving 15 bases between. This CDR3 contains 14 residues. The TCR comes from a human donor with COVID-19, enrolled during active disease. The donor label of this sample is uncertain. The sequenced material came from peripheral blood. The chain joins TRBV29-1 to TRBJ1-1; D remains ambiguous. The CDR3 sequence is CSVEKKGGRTEAFF. The CDR3 DNA reads as TGCAGCGTTGAAAAGAAGGGAGGGAGGACTGAAGCTTTCTTT.